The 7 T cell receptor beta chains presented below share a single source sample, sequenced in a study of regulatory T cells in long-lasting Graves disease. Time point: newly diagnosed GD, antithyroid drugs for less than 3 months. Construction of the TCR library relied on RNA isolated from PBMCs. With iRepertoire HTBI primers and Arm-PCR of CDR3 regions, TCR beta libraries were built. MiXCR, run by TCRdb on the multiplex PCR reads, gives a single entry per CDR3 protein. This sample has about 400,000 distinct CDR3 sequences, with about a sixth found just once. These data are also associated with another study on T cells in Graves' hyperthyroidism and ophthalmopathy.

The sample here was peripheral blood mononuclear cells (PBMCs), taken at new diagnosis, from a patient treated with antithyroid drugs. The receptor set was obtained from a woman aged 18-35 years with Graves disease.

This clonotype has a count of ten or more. This chain's CDR3 is CSARVQGAGQPQHF. CDR3 coding DNA: TGCAGTGCTAGAGTACAGGGGGCAGGTCAGCCCCAGCATTTT. V usage is TRBV20-1 and J usage is TRBJ1-5; 9 bases are shared with TRBD1. V trimming: 1 base; J trimming: 6 bases; junction bases outside the gene matches: 4. Germline CDR1 is DFQATT and CDR2 is SNEGSKA (reference sequence). The CDR3 has 14 amino acids.

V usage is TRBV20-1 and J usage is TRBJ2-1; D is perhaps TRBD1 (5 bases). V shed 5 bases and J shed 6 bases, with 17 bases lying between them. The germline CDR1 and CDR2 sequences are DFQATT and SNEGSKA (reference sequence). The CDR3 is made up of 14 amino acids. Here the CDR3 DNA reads TGCAGTGCTCTCCCTGCGGACACCTGCAATGAGCAGTTCTTC. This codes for CSALPADTCNEQFF.

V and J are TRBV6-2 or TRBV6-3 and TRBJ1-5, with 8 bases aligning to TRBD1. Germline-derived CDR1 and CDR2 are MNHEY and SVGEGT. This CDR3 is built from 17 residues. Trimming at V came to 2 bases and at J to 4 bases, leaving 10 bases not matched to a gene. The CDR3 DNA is TGTGCCAGCAGTTACGGGGGGGGACAGGTCTCTAATCAGCCCCAGCATTTT. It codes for CASSYGGGQVSNQPQHF.

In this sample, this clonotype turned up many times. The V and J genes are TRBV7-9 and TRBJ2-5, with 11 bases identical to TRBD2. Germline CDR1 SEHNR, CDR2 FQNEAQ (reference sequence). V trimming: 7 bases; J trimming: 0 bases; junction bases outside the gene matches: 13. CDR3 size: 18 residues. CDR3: CASTLQRTSGLNQETQYF. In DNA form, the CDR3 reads TGTGCCAGCACCCTACAACGGACTAGCGGGTTGAACCAAGAGACCCAGTACTTC.

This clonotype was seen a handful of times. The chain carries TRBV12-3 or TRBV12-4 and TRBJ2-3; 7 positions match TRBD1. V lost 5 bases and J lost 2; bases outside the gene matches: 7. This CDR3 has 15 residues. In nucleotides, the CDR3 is TGTGCCAGCAGTCCCCCGGGACAGCTCACAGATACGCAGTATTTT. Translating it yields CASSPPGQLTDTQYF.

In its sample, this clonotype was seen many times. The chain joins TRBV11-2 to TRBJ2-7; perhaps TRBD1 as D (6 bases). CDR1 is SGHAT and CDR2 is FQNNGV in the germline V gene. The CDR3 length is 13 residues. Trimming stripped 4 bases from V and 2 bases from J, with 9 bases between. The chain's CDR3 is CASSWGHPYEQYF. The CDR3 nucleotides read TGTGCCAGCAGCTGGGGACATCCCTACGAGCAGTACTTC.

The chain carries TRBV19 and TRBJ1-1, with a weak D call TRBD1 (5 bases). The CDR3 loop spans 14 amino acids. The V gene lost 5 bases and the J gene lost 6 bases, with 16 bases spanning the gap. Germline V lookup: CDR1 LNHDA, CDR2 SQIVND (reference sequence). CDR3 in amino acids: CASSPPHRQPEAFF. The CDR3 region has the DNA TGTGCCAGTAGTCCCCCCCATCGACAGCCTGAAGCTTTCTTT.